This TCR beta chain is from a study of CD8+ T cells in alopecia areata. This CDR3 has 16 amino acids. Trimming removed 4 bases from V and 5 bases from J, with 19 bases in between. Germline V lookup: CDR1 SGHRS, CDR2 YFSETQ. Treatment indicated: oral pan-JAK inhibitor, 5-10 mg twice daily. Extraction and reverse transcription of RNA yielded cDNA as the sequencing template. Only in-frame clones appear in the TCRdb table, and some are missing; sequencing was by immunoSEQ multiplex PCR. Altogether roughly 230,000 clones are present, around two fifths being singletons, with the ten largest covering roughly 2.6%.

The chain carries TRBV5-1 and TRBJ2-1; D uncertain. The receptor was isolated from a human donor with alopecia areata. The material sequenced was CD4+ T cells sorted from blood, taken around week 37, from a patient treated with tofacitinib. CDR3 sequence (DNA): TGCGCCAGCAGCCCAATCGTCCCCGGAAAGAACAATGAGCAGTTCTTC. Protein product: CASSPIVPGKNNEQFF.